A selection of T cell receptor beta chains follows, all from one sample in a study of shared clonotypes between healthy human individuals. Generated by immunoSEQ multiplex PCR, the TCRdb table keeps only in-frame clones and is missing some. Among more than 2 million clones listed, about 94% were seen once. The material sequenced was naive CD8+ T cells from PBMCs. These receptors were taken from a man in his late teens or twenties in good health. Some clones in this sample may be carry-over from other donors' samples. Both conserved end residues are part of each CDR3. The D gene is left open where the match is weak. Clone size is stated in some rows and not others, as once, few, many or a class when expanded.

v_gene	d_gene	j_gene	abundance	CDR3aa	CDR3nt
TRBV2	-	TRBJ1-1	few	CANTLDKKYTEAFF	TGTGCCAACACCCTGGACAAAAAGTACACTGAAGCTTTCTTT
TRBV19	TRBD1	TRBJ2-3	-	CASSPRGDRTQYF	TGTGCCAGTAGTCCGAGGGGGGACAGGACGCAGTATTTT
TRBV7-9	-	TRBJ2-1	-	CASSPMVSYNEQFF	TGTGCCAGCAGCCCAATGGTTTCCTACAATGAGCAGTTCTTC
TRBV6-5	-	TRBJ2-7	-	CASSYSTESASYEQYF	TGTGCCAGCAGTTACTCGACAGAGAGCGCATCCTACGAGCAGTACTTC
TRBV6-5	TRBD2	TRBJ2-1	-	CARRRLANSYNEQFF	TGTGCCCGCCGACGACTAGCAAACTCCTACAATGAGCAGTTCTTC
TRBV19	-	TRBJ2-1	-	CASSITRAGAHNEQFF	TGTGCCAGTAGTATCACTAGAGCAGGGGCTCACAATGAGCAGTTCTTC
TRBV28	-	TRBJ1-5	-	CASSLKRGVSNQPQHF	TGTGCCAGCAGTTTAAAAAGGGGAGTGAGCAATCAGCCCCAGCATTTT
TRBV29-1	-	TRBJ2-7	once	CSVEVTGYEQYF	TGCAGCGTTGAGGTTACAGGCTACGAGCAGTACTTC
TRBV19	TRBD2	TRBJ2-2	-	CASSIYGRAGELFF	TGTGCCAGTAGTATCTATGGGAGGGCCGGGGAGCTGTTTTTT
TRBV11-3	-	TRBJ2-2	once	CASSLVPGGELFF	TGTGCCAGCAGCTTAGTACCGGGCGGGGAGCTGTTTTTT
TRBV27	-	TRBJ2-7	once	CASSLLGVGYEQYF	TGTGCCAGCAGTTTACTGGGAGTCGGCTACGAGCAGTACTTC
TRBV30	-	TRBJ1-1	-	CAWSRGREVTEAFF	TGTGCCTGGAGTAGAGGTAGGGAGGTCACTGAAGCTTTCTTT
TRBV27	TRBD1	TRBJ1-1	-	CASSRQGAYTEAFF	TGTGCCAGCAGTAGACAGGGGGCGTACACTGAAGCTTTCTTT
TRBV11-2	-	TRBJ2-2	-	CASSAGAFTGELFF	TGTGCCAGCAGCGCAGGGGCCTTCACCGGGGAGCTGTTTTTT
TRBV9	TRBD2	TRBJ2-1	-	CASSHPGSGRAGSNEQFF	TGTGCCAGCAGCCATCCGGGTAGCGGGAGGGCCGGTAGCAATGAGCAGTTCTTC
TRBV6-5	-	TRBJ1-2	-	CASSPDILYGYTF	TGTGCCAGCAGCCCGGACATTCTCTATGGCTACACCTTC
TRBV2	-	TRBJ2-1	-	CASSSIEQFF	TGTGCCAGCAGCTCCATAGAGCAGTTCTTC
TRBV7-8	-	TRBJ2-7	-	CASSLVNRDGYEQYF	TGTGCCAGCAGCTTAGTTAACCGGGACGGCTACGAGCAGTACTTC
TRBV29-1	-	TRBJ1-4	-	CSVGRGGEREKLFF	TGCAGCGTCGGCAGGGGAGGGGAAAGGGAAAAACTGTTTTTT
TRBV9	TRBD2	TRBJ2-1	-	CASSVGVAGDFNEQFF	TGTGCCAGCAGCGTAGGGGTAGCGGGAGATTTTAATGAGCAGTTCTTC
TRBV27	-	TRBJ1-1	-	CASRHGNTEAFF	TGTGCCAGCAGACACGGGAACACTGAAGCTTTCTTT
TRBV6-1	-	TRBJ2-7	-	CASSVGSSEQYF	TGTGCCAGCAGTGTGGGATCATCAGAGCAGTACTTC
TRBV9	TRBD1	TRBJ2-7	-	CASSVATRESDRGYEQYF	TGTGCCAGCAGCGTAGCTACGAGGGAATCGGACAGGGGTTACGAGCAGTACTTC
TRBV5-1	TRBD2	TRBJ2-2	-	CASSFWTSGYTGELFF	TGCGCCAGCAGCTTCTGGACTAGCGGTTACACCGGGGAGCTGTTTTTT
TRBV28	-	TRBJ2-1	-	CASSLRGLTRSNYNEQFF	TGTGCCAGCAGTTTAAGGGGTCTGACTAGATCCAACTACAATGAGCAGTTCTTC
TRBV2	-	TRBJ1-1	-	CASLSDTEAFF	TGTGCCAGCTTATCGGACACTGAAGCTTTCTTT
TRBV28	-	TRBJ2-7	-	CASSSTDDYEQYF	TGTGCCAGCAGTTCCACGGACGACTACGAGCAGTACTTC
TRBV28	-	TRBJ1-5	-	CASSLLGREGNQPQHF	TGTGCCAGCAGTTTGCTAGGCAGGGAGGGCAATCAGCCCCAGCATTTT
TRBV28	-	TRBJ1-1	-	CASSLGVDTEAFF	TGTGCCAGCAGTTTAGGCGTTGATACTGAAGCTTTCTTT
TRBV9	-	TRBJ1-2	-	CASSWGANYGYTF	TGTGCCAGCAGCTGGGGGGCTAACTATGGCTACACCTTC
TRBV28	-	TRBJ1-1	-	CASSTYPTAGVGPEAFF	TGTGCCAGCAGTACCTATCCTACAGCGGGAGTTGGCCCTGAAGCTTTCTTT